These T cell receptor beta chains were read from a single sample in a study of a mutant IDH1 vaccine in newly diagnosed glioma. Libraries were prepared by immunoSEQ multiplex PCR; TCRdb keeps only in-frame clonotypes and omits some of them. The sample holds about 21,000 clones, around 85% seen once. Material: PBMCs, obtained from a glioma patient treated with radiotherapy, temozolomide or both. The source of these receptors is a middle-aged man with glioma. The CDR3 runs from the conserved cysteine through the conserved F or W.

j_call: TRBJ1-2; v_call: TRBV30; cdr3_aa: CAWSGDYGYTF
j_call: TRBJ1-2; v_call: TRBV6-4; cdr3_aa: CASSEALTGTGYTF
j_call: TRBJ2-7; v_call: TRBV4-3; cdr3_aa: CASSQAPGVSYEQYF
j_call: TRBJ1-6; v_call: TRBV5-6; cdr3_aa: CASSLGTGAGSPLHF
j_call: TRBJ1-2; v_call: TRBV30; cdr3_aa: CAWTKFYGYTF
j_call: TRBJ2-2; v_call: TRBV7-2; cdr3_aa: CASSLSGREGGELFF
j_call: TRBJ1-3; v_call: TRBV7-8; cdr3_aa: CASSFRPSTMAGNTIYF
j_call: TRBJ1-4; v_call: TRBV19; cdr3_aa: CASTSGFVGATNEKLFF
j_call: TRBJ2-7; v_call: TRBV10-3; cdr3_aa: CAISESGPYEQYF
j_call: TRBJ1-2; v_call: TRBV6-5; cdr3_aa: CASSKTDRGHGYTF